Below are 10 T cell receptor beta chains sequenced from a single sample in a study of vaccination and CD4 T cells after COVID-19. Their specific antigens are unknown. Cultured CD4+ T cell DNA underwent sequencing with the Oncomine TCR Beta short-read assay. Each CDR3 protein is one row after TCRdb ran MiXCR on the PCR reads. Of over 15,000 distinct CDR3 sequences detected, roughly 47% appear once; the ten largest clones hold 3.7%. Specified treatment: approximately nine-day PBMC culture with coronavirus spike peptide pools or control peptides (ViraFEST assay). Sequenced: CD4+ T cells from blood, cultured in vitro. The receptors come from a human donor who had recovered from COVID-19.

The rearrangement uses TRBV28 and TRBJ1-2, with TRBD1 matching over 7 bases. This CDR3 region has 15 residues. Germline CDR1 MDHEN, CDR2 SYDVKM. V lost 6 bases and J lost 3; bases outside the gene matches: 10. CDR3 bases: TGTGCCAGCAGCTCTTCAGGCCAGGGGGACTATGGCTACACCTTC. Protein product: CASSSSGQGDYGYTF.

This clonotype was seen a handful of times. The chain links TRBV7-6 to TRBJ2-3, with D perhaps matching TRBD1 (5 bases). Germline CDR1 SGHVS, CDR2 FNYEAQ. The length of the CDR3 is 14 residues. Trimming pared 0 bases from V and 6 bases from J, leaving 10 bases between. The CDR3 region has the DNA TGTGCCAGCAGCTTAGCGTCCAGGGCGGATACGCAGTATTTT. Translating gives CASSLASRADTQYF. Together with reference TRBV7-6 and TRBJ2-3, the CDR3 gives the full variable domain: GAGVSQSPRYKVTKRGQDVALRCDPISGHVSLYWYRQALGQGPEFLTYFNYEAQQDKSGLPNDRFSAERPEGSISTLTIQRTEQRDSAMYRCASSLASRADTQYFGPGTRLTVL.

The chain uses TRBV6-1 and TRBJ2-7; perhaps TRBD1 as D (6 bases). Trimming took off 5 bases at V and 4 bases at J, with 18 bases between the two ends. Germline V lookup: CDR1 MNHNS, CDR2 SASEGT. This CDR3 is built from 15 residues. The chain's CDR3 is CASSTGMGTSYEQYF. The CDR3 nucleotides read TGTGCCAGCAGTACCGGCATGGGGACATCATACGAGCAGTACTTC.

The chain combines TRBV30 with TRBJ2-3; 9 bases fit TRBD2. The CDR3 runs to 15 residues. Germline loops: CDR1 GTSNPN, CDR2 SVGIG (reference sequence). Losses at the gene ends were 3 bases for V and 0 bases for J; bases not matched to a gene: 4. The CDR3 DNA is TGTGCCTGGAGCCGACTAGCGGCTAGCACAGATACGCAGTATTTT. It translates to CAWSRLAASTDTQYF.

The V call is TRBV10-3, the J call TRBJ2-2, with D perhaps matching TRBD2 (6 bases). CDR3 size: 17 residues. CDR1 and CDR2 (germline): ENHRY, SYGVKD. V dropped 2 bases and J dropped 1 base, with 14 bases sitting between them. CDR3 region: CAISEPEGRQNTGELFF. CDR3 in DNA: TGTGCCATCAGTGAGCCGGAGGGACGCCAGAACACCGGGGAGCTGTTTTTT.

The chain links TRBV11-3 to TRBJ2-1; D unresolved. CDR3 length: 18 amino acids. V was trimmed by 7 bases and J by 0 bases, leaving 22 bases between them. Germline V gene data show CDR1 as SGHNT and CDR2 as YENEEA. CDR3 in amino acids: CASMRINAHYSSYNEQFF. As DNA, the CDR3 is TGTGCCAGCATGAGGATCAACGCGCACTACAGCTCCTACAATGAGCAGTTCTTC.

Points on this clonotype: One junction end disagrees with the germline gene, perhaps due to a read error. The CDR3 region is CASSVAGGIAGELFF. The CDR3, as DNA: TGTGCCAGCAGTGTAGCGGGGGGCATCGCCGGGGAGCTGTTTTTT. V is TRBV12-3 or TRBV12-4 and J is TRBJ2-2; 10 bases agree with TRBD2. CDR3 size: 15 residues.

The DNA of the CDR3 is TGTGCCAGTATTGGCGACTACGAGCAGTACTTC. It encodes CASIGDYEQYF. This chain links TRBV6-1 with TRBJ2-7; D remains ambiguous. Trimming took 9 bases from V and 3 from J, leaving 9 bases between them. CDR1 MNHNS and CDR2 SASEGT come from the germline V gene. The CDR3 consists of 11 residues.

The gene calls are TRBV6-1 and TRBJ2-7; 10 bases map to TRBD2. Germline V lookup: CDR1 MNHNS, CDR2 SASEGT. The CDR3 runs to 15 residues. The ends lost 7 bases at V and 0 bases at J; junction bases unmatched: 6. CDR3 sequence reads: CASMPSGSTSYEQYF. DNA for the CDR3: TGTGCCAGCATGCCTAGCGGGAGTACCTCCTACGAGCAGTACTTC.

The chain uses TRBV5-1 and TRBJ2-2; D is perhaps TRBD1 (6 bases). The V end lost 3 bases, the J end lost 8 bases, and 17 bases lay between the germline ends. The CDR3 has 15 amino acids. Germline CDR1 reads SGHRS; CDR2 reads YFSETQ. The CDR3 here is CASSSPRTEPGELFF. The CDR3 DNA sequence: TGCGCCAGCAGCTCCCCGCGGACAGAGCCGGGGGAGCTGTTTTTT.